This T cell receptor beta chain came from a study of blood T cells in healthy people across ages (dated by TCRdb to about 2015). General notes on the study: In model experiments, template switching captured about one uniquely barcoded TCR beta cDNA molecule for every two T cells. To avoid experimental bias, donors of different ages were randomly spread across the sequencing lanes. Two additional independent replicas of 1 million unique cDNA reads from the same blood draw were analyzed for two donors (one aged 18 to 30 and one aged 80 or older). The study measured age-related changes in TCR beta repertoire diversity using deep sequencing normalized with unique cDNA molecular identifiers. The donors were divided into four age groups: young (average around 17 years), middle-aged (under 40), aged (under 70) and long-lived (nearly 85). Summary of the overall study and its limitations: Since profiling was done on bulk unsorted PBMCs, naive and antigen-experienced compartments could not be conclusively compared. Estimates of total diversity based on one million sequenced T cells were considered lower bounds and underestimates. Compared with the aged group, the long-lived group had more naive CD4+ T cells, fewer expanded clones and increased TCR diversity, suggesting age selection. The CMV infection status of donors was not known, potentially confounding age-related changes in expanded clonotypes. A strong correlation was found between observed TCR beta diversity and the percentage of naive T cells measured by flow cytometry. Observed TCR beta diversity per million T cells fell roughly linearly with age, and a significant reduction was already apparent by age around 40.

In its sample, this clonotype was seen many times. Its antigen remains unidentified. Base qualities are not recorded, but no much larger clone differs from it by a single base. The method behind the library was 5' RACE. The sequencer was an Illumina HiSeq 2500. The second PCR ran for roughly 7 to 12 cycles and used a J-beta primer mix along with a sample-barcoded 5' primer. Each TCR beta cDNA molecule received a unique molecular identifier from a template-switch 5' adaptor carrying 12 random nucleotides. Each sample yielded at least 3 million CDR3-containing paired-end reads. The Mint cDNA synthesis kit, primed by a TRBC-specific oligonucleotide, was used to synthesize first-strand cDNA from all RNA. After uracil-DNA glycosylase treatment, a first 18-cycle PCR used universal primers M1SS and BC2_uni_R on all cDNA. Per the original workflow: For normalization, 1 million high-quality reads, each with a distinct molecular identifier, were randomly selected from each sample. Reads sharing molecular identifiers were discarded rather than binned into consensus sequences. CDR3 identification, clonotype clustering and error correction used MiTCR with a Q25 quality threshold and the strictest error-elimination algorithm. A nonparametric unseen species model with Euler transformation was used to estimate a lower bound on total TCR beta diversity. In TCRdb, the public reads were trimmed at Q25 with fastp and aligned with MiXCR, with productive beta chains retained. CDR3 protein duplicates are merged, each entry listing the most common genes and DNA. These V and J calls rely on TCRdb rather than the paper's analysis. The sample records about 650,000 distinct CDR3 sequences, less than 40% of which are singletons. The top ten clones comprise approximately 15% of the sample.

The donors were roughly 39 Caucasian individuals from Russia, aged roughly 6 to 100 years, who were systemically healthy. Each donor gave around 9.5 milliliters of peripheral blood, collected into EDTA-treated Vacutainer tubes. Ficoll-Paque density-gradient centrifugation was used to isolate PBMCs, with at least 7 million per sample. Total RNA, at least 5 micrograms per sample, was extracted from PBMCs with Trizol reagent. Naive CD45RAhigh/CD27high T cell percentages were measured by flow cytometry on a PBMC aliquot from every donor. The junction carries 15 bases between V and J, which are trimmed by 6 bases and 4 bases respectively. From the cysteine through the phenylalanine, the CDR3 covers 15 amino acids. CDR3 DNA is the only sequence kept; it has 45 bases, read in frame from the first base. The germline V gene specifies MDHEN as CDR1 and SYDVKM as CDR2.

The sample consisted of blood. This receptor was taken from a woman of 80 years or more in good health. Donor details come from another sample of the same person, matched by shared clones. The sequence is built from TRBV28 and TRBJ1-4; tentative D gene TRBD1, with 5 bases matching. The nucleotide sequence reads TGTGCCAGCAGGCGCGGGGGGACCCTTAATGAAAAACTGTTTTTT. It translates as CASRRGGTLNEKLFF.